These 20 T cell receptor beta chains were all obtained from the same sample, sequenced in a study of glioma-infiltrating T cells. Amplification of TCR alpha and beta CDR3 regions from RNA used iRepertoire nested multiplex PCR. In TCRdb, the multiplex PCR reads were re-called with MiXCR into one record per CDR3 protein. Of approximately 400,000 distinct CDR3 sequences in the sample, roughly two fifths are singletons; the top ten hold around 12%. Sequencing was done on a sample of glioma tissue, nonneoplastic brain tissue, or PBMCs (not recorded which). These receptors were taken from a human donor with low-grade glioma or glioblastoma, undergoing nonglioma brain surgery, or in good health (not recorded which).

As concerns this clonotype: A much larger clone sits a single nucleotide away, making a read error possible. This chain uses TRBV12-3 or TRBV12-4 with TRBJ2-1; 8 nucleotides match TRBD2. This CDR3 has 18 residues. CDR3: CARSYDTKRGSSYNEQFF. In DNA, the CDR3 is TGTGCCAGGAGTTACGACACCAAGCGGGGGAGCTCCTACAATGAGCAGTTCTTC.

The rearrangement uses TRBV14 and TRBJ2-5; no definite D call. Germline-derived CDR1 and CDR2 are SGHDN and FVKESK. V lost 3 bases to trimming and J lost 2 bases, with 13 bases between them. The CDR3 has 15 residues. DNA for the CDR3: TGTGCCAGCAGCCATTTTAGAACTGTTCAAGAGACCCAGTACTTC. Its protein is CASSHFRTVQETQYF.

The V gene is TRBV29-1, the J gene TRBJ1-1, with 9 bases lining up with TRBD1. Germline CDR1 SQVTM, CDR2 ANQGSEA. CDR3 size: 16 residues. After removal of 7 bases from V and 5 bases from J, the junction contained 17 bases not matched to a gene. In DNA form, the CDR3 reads TGCAGCGCGGGACAGGGCCCGTCTACTCTCCTGACTGAAGCTTTCTTT. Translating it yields CSAGQGPSTLLTEAFF.

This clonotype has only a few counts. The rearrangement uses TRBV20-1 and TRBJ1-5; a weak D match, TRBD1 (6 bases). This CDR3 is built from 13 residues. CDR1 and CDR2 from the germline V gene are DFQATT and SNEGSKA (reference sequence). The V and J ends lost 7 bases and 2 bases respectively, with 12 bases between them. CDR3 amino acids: CSGRGGGNQPQHF. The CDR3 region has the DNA TGCAGTGGACGAGGGGGTGGCAATCAGCCCCAGCATTTT.

CDR3 region: CASRRGLTYNEQFF. For the CDR3, the DNA is TGTGCCAGCAGAAGGGGGCTAACCTACAATGAGCAGTTCTTC. The chain has TRBV4-2 and TRBJ2-1, with 7 bases lining up with TRBD1. The junction had 4 bases not matched to a gene; V was cut back by 6 bases and J by 2 bases. This CDR3 is built from 14 residues. Per the germline V gene, CDR1 is LGHNA and CDR2 is YNFKEQ.

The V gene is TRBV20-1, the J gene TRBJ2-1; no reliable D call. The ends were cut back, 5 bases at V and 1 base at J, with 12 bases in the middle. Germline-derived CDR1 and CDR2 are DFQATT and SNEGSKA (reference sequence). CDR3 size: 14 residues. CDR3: CSALDPASYNEQFF. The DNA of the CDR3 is TGCAGTGCTTTGGACCCCGCGTCCTACAATGAGCAGTTCTTC.

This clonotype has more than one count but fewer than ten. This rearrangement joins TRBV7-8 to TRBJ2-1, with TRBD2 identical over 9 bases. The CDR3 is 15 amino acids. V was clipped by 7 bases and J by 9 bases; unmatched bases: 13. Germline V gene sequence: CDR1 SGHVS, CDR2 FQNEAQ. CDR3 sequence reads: CASTTRVAGVVEQFF. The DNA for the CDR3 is TGTGCCAGCACCACCCGGGTAGCGGGAGTGGTTGAGCAGTTCTTC.

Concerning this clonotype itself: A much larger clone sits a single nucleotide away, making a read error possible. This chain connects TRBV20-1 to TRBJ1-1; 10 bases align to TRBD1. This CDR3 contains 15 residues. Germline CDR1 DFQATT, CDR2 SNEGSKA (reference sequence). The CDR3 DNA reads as TGCGGTGCTAGAGGAGGGCGGGACAGGGGCACTGAAGCTTTCTTT. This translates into CGARGGRDRGTEAFF.

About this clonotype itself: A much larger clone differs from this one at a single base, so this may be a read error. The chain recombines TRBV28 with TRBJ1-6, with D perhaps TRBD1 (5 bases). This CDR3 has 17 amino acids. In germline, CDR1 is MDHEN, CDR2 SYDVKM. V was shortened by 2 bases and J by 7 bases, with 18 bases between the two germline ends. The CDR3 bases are TGTGCCAGCAGTTTAATGGGGGTTACCCTGTTCAATTCACCCCTCCACTTT. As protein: CASSLMGVTLFNSPLHF.

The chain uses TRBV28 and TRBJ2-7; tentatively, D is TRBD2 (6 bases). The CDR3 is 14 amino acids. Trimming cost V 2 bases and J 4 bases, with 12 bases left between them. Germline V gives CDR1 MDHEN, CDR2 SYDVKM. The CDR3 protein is CASSLTSRAYEQYF. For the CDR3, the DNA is TGTGCCAGCAGTTTAACTAGCAGAGCTTACGAGCAGTACTTC. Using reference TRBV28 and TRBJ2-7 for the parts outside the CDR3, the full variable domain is DVKVTQSSRYLVKRTGEKVFLECVQDMDHENMFWYRQDPGLGLRLIYFSYDVKMKEKGDIPEGYSVSREKKERFSLILESASTNQTSMYLCASSLTSRAYEQYFGPGTRLTVT.

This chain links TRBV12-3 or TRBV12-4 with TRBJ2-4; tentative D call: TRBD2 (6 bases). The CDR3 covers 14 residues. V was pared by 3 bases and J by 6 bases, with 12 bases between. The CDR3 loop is CASSFSGVGNIQYF. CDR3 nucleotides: TGTGCCAGCAGTTTTTCGGGGGTTGGAAACATTCAGTACTTC.

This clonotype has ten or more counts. The CDR3 nucleotides are TGTGCCAGCAGTCACGACCTACCTGGGCAGTACTTC. This sequence encodes CASSHDLPGQYF. This rearrangement joins TRBV6-1 to TRBJ2-7; no firm D call. Germline assignment: CDR1 MNHNS and CDR2 SASEGT. The ends were cut back, 5 bases at V and 9 bases at J, with 14 bases in the middle. The CDR3 consists of 12 residues.

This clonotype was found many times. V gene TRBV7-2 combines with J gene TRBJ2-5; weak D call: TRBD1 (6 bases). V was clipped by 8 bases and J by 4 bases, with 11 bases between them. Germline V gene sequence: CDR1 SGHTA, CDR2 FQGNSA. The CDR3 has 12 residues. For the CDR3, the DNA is TGTGCCAGCCACAGGGATGGAGAGACCCAGTACTTC. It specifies CASHRDGETQYF.

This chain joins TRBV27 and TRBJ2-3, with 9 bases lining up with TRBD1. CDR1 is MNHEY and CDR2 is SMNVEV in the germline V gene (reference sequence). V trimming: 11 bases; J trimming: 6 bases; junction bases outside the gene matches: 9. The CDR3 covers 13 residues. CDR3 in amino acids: CAGIDRGRDTQYF. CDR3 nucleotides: TGTGCCGGCATAGACAGGGGGAGGGATACGCAGTATTTT.

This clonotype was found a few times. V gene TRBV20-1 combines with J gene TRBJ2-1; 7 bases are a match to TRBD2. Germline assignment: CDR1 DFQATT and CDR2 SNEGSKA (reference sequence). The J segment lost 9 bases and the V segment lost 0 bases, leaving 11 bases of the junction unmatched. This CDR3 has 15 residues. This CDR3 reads CSARDSRTSGSEQFF. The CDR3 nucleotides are TGCAGTGCTAGAGATTCTCGGACTAGTGGTTCTGAGCAGTTCTTC.

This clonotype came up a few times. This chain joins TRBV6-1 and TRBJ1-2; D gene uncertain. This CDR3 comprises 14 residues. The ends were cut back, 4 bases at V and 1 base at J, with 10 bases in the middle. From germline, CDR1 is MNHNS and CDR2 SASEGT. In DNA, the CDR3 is TGTGCCAGCAGTGCCACAGCCTTTAACTATGGCTACACCTTC. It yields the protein CASSATAFNYGYTF.

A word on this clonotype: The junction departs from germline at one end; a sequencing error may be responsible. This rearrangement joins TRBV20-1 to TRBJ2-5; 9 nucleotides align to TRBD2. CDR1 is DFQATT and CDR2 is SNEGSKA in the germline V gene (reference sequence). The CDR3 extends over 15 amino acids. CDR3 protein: CGARVREGHAETQYF. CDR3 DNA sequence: TGCGGTGCTAGAGTGCGGGAGGGCCACGCAGAGACCCAGTACTTC.

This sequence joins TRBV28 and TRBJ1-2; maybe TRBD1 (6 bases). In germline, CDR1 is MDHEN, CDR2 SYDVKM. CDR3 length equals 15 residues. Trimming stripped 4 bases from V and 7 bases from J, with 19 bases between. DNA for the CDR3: TGTGCCAGCAGTTCCCCCGCCAGGGGATGGTCTGGCTACACCTTC. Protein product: CASSSPARGWSGYTF.

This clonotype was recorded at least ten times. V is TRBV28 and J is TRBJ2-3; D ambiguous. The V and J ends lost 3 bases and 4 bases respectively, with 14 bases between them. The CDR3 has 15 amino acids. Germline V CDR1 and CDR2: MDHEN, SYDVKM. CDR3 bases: TGTGCCAGCAGTTTTCCTCGGCCCAGGTCAGATACGCAGTATTTT. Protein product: CASSFPRPRSDTQYF.

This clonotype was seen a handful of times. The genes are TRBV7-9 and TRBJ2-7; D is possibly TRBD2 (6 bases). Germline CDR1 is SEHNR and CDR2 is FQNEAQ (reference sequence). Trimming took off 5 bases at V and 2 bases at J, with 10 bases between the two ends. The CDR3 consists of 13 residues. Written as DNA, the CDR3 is TGTGCCAGCAGCCGGGACTGGGCCTACGAGCAGTACTTC. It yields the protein CASSRDWAYEQYF.